These T cell receptor beta chains were read from a single sample in a study of OX40 agonist ivuxolimab in advanced cancers. This table comes from immunoSEQ multiplex PCR, and its TCRdb copy is limited to in-frame clones, with some not included. The top ten clones hold roughly an eighth of a sample with tens of thousands of clones, under 95% of them seen once. The sequenced sample was CD4+ or CD8+ T cells sorted from blood, obtained in a trial of the OX40 agonist ivuxolimab. The receptors were gathered from an adult with an advanced solid tumor such as melanoma, head and neck, liver or kidney cancer. CDR3s include the opening cysteine and the closing phenylalanine or tryptophan. Each record gives: D gene, J gene, V gene, clone size, CDR3 DNA, CDR3 protein. A D gene is named only where the DNA matches it firmly. Not all rows give a size; the values are once, few, many and, for expanded clones, a class.

NA	TRBJ2-7	TRBV7-9	NA	TGTGCCAGCAGCCCCATAGCGGATATTACCTACGAGCAGTACTTC	CASSPIADITYEQYF
NA	TRBJ2-7	TRBV9	NA	TGTGCCAGCAGCGGCGGGACTCGACCCTACGAGCAGTACTTC	CASSGGTRPYEQYF
TRBD1	TRBJ1-1	TRBV2	NA	TGTGCCAGCAGCCCGACAGGGAACGACCACTTT	CASSPTGNDHF
NA	TRBJ1-1	TRBV13	NA	TGTGCCAGCAGCTCCGGAACAAACAGGGAGGGGAGGTACACTGAAGCTTTCTTT	CASSSGTNREGRYTEAFF
TRBD1	TRBJ1-1	TRBV16	NA	TGTGCCAGCAGCCACCCGGGACAGGGTCCTCCGGAAGCTTTCTTT	CASSHPGQGPPEAFF
NA	TRBJ2-7	TRBV18	few	TGTGCCAGCTCACGTCTGGGCGGCAGAGGTCCCTACGAGCAGTACTTC	CASSRLGGRGPYEQYF
NA	TRBJ2-3	TRBV11-2	NA	TGTGCCAGCAGCTTAGTGCACGTTCGGGGCGGTACAGATACGCAGTATTTT	CASSLVHVRGGTDTQYF
NA	TRBJ2-5	TRBV11-3	NA	TGTGCCAGCATCGGGGCGGGACAAGAGACCCAGTACTTC	CASIGAGQETQYF
TRBD1	TRBJ2-5	TRBV28	few	TGTGCCAGCAGTTCGGGACAGATGTACCAAGAGACCCAGTACTTC	CASSSGQMYQETQYF
NA	TRBJ1-3	TRBV27	NA	TGTGCCAGCAGTATAAGTTGGTCCTCTGGAAACACCATATATTTT	CASSISWSSGNTIYF
TRBD2	TRBJ2-7	TRBV4-3	NA	TGCGCCAGCAGCCAAGCTAGCGGGGTGACCTACGAGCAGTACTTC	CASSQASGVTYEQYF
NA	TRBJ1-5	TRBV5-6	NA	TGTGCCAGCAGCTGGGGCGGAGTCAATCAGCCCCAGCATTTT	CASSWGGVNQPQHF
NA	TRBJ1-5	TRBV6-1	NA	TGTGCCAGCAGTGAAGGGTTCGACCCCCAGCCCCAGCATTTT	CASSEGFDPQPQHF
NA	TRBJ2-5	TRBV7-2	NA	TGTGCCAGCAGCTTAGTGGAACAGGGCGGAGAGACCCAGTACTTC	CASSLVEQGGETQYF
NA	TRBJ1-3	TRBV15	NA	TGTGCCACCAGCAGGGACCTTAGCTCTGGAAACACCATATATTTT	CATSRDLSSGNTIYF
NA	TRBJ2-7	TRBV27	NA	TGTGCCAGCAGTCCGGGGCTAGAGAGCCCCCACGAGCAGTACTTC	CASSPGLESPHEQYF
NA	TRBJ2-6	TRBV27	NA	TGTGCCAGCAGTTTAGACGGTGGGACTGGGGCCAACGTCCTGACTTTC	CASSLDGGTGANVLTF
TRBD1	TRBJ1-1	TRBV7-3	many	TGTGCCAGCAGCTTCGACAGGGCCACTGAAGCTTTCTTT	CASSFDRATEAFF
TRBD1	TRBJ2-6	TRBV2	NA	TGTGCCAGCAGGGTGACAGGGTACGGGGCCAACGTCCTGACTTTC	CASRVTGYGANVLTF